Included here is one T cell receptor beta chain sequence, with context. In its sample, this clone was seen once. It lacks a known antigen. No base qualities exist here, and no much larger clone lies one base off it. TCRbeta CDR3 regions were amplified from genomic DNA by means of the immunoSEQ Assay, a bias-controlled multiplex PCR. As for how the authors treated the data: The number of nucleated cells in each sample was estimated by amplification of reference gene primers within the assay. Sequence reads were collapsed and filtered to measure the absolute abundance of every unique TCRbeta CDR3 rearrangement. Productive Simpson clonality was computed per sample as the square root of Simpson's diversity index over productive rearrangements. TCRdb mirrors the immuneACCESS table, restricted to in-frame sequences. Some clones are absent from its copies; in checked studies, under half trace to an unresolved V gene, and the reason for the others is unknown. That table supplies the V and J calls and clone size; D and trimming were determined from the DNA. A total of about 160,000 clones appear in this sample, roughly 71% of them only once. The top ten hold around 3.5% of the sample.

The sample belongs to a study of blood T cell repertoires in COVID-19 (TCRdb year 2020). Notes on the research overall: The collaborator samples originated in the United States, Italy and Spain and spanned the acute and convalescent phases of COVID-19. The prospective study material was composed of cDNA or gDNA derived from T cells, B-cell-depleted T cells, or PBMCs. Subjects who had been exposed to COVID-19, were actively infected with it, or had recovered from it provided the deeply sampled blood TCRbeta repertoires that made up the dataset. The repertoires were made available in a free public database intended to serve as a resource for research on the immune response to SARS-CoV-2. The samples were drawn from two sources: the first 160 participants of the ongoing ImmuneRACE study, and some 1,300 subjects contributed by 6 global collaborators. Nearly every sample came with metadata listing a de-identified subject ID, COVID-19 status, age in years and sex. Where available, HLA class I and class II types were taken from metadata supplied by the sample provider and were not determined by assay-based typing. Overall study outcomes, separate from this receptor: Clinical and demographic metadata were provided uncurated, with the amount varying by source and participant.

The collaborating institutions used their own protocols to collect whole blood in K2EDTA tubes. Collaborator samples were shipped for TCRbeta analysis as frozen whole blood, isolated PBMCs, or DNA extracted from either sample type. CDR1 and CDR2, per the germline V gene, are SGHRS and YFSETQ. The CDR3 sequence holds 14 residues, the cysteine and phenylalanine included. This entry keeps only the CDR3 DNA: 42 bases, framed from base 1. V and J are truncated by 6 bases and 1 base respectively, leaving an intervening sequence of 13 bases. The chain uses TRBV5-1 and TRBJ1-1, with TRBD1 tentatively as D gene (6 bases match). The receptor's source is a woman of 80 years or more with acute or convalescent COVID-19. The specimen was peripheral blood. The DNA sequence is given as TGCGCCAGCAACATCCTGGGACAGAACACTGAAGCTTTCTTT. Protein translation: CASNILGQNTEAFF.